Included here is one T cell receptor (beta chain) sequence, with context. Its antigen is currently unknown. MiXCR was run by TCRdb on the reads, yielding one entry per CDR3 protein. The sample lists 90,000 to 130,000 distinct CDR3 sequences, about 9.4% occurring once. The CDR3 runs to 13 residues. Germline assignment: CDR1 SEHNR and CDR2 FQNEAQ (reference sequence). The junction had 5 bases not matched to a gene; V was cut back by 2 bases and J by 10 bases. This sample stems from a study of T cell repertoires in cytomegalovirus infection. This clonotype was obtained from a human donor in good health (CMV status not recorded). Some clones in this sample may be carry-over from other donors' samples. V gene TRBV7-9 combines with J gene TRBJ1-5, with 7 nucleotides matching TRBD1. Sequenced sample: PBMCs, sequenced either directly or after in vitro stimulation (not recorded which). The CDR3 region is CASSLSTGSPQHF. The CDR3 DNA follows: TGTGCCAGCAGCTTATCGACAGGGAGCCCCCAGCATTTT.